A selection of T cell receptor beta chains follows, all from one sample in a study of control samples from healthy donors and cancer patients. Profiled with immunoSEQ multiplex PCR; TCRdb holds only in-frame clones, not every one. Of some 19,000 clones listed, less than 90% were seen once; the top ten hold roughly 24%. The sample comprised PBMCs. The source of these receptors is a man aged 55-75 years with colorectal cancer. Both conserved end residues are part of each CDR3. A D gene is named only where the DNA matches it firmly. Rows may omit the clone size; those that give it use once, few, many or a size class.

J gene: TRBJ2-1; D gene: NA; clone size: NA; V gene: TRBV13; CDR3 DNA: TGTGCCAGCAGCTTAGGCTGGAGCTCCTACAATGAGCAGTTCTTC; CDR3 protein: CASSLGWSSYNEQFF
J gene: TRBJ2-3; D gene: TRBD2; clone size: once; V gene: TRBV28; CDR3 DNA: TGTGCCAGCAGTTCTAGCGGGGGGGCAGATATGCAGTATTTT; CDR3 protein: CASSSSGGADMQYF
J gene: TRBJ1-1; D gene: NA; clone size: NA; V gene: TRBV5-1; CDR3 DNA: TGCGCCAGCAGCGGGGAGACCTTCACTGAAGCTTTCTTT; CDR3 protein: CASSGETFTEAFF
J gene: TRBJ2-7; D gene: NA; clone size: NA; V gene: TRBV2; CDR3 DNA: TGTGCCCCTTTGAACCCCAGGGACGGACCCTACGAGCAGTACTTC; CDR3 protein: CAPLNPRDGPYEQYF
J gene: TRBJ2-5; D gene: TRBD1; clone size: NA; V gene: TRBV5-1; CDR3 DNA: TGCGCCAGCAGATCCGACAGGGGCGAGACCCAGTACTTC; CDR3 protein: CASRSDRGETQYF
J gene: TRBJ1-1; D gene: NA; clone size: NA; V gene: TRBV6-5; CDR3 DNA: TGTGCCAGCAGTATCCGTCCGGATGAAGCTTTCTTT; CDR3 protein: CASSIRPDEAFF
J gene: TRBJ1-1; D gene: NA; clone size: NA; V gene: TRBV5-1; CDR3 DNA: TGCGCCAGCAGCTTGGTCGCGGCCAAGAACACTGAAGCTTTCTTT; CDR3 protein: CASSLVAAKNTEAFF
J gene: TRBJ2-3; D gene: NA; clone size: NA; V gene: TRBV6-5; CDR3 DNA: TGTGCCAGCAGAGTGACGTACACAGATACGCAGTATTTT; CDR3 protein: CASRVTYTDTQYF
J gene: TRBJ2-5; D gene: NA; clone size: NA; V gene: TRBV7-9; CDR3 DNA: TGTGCCAGCAGCTCTCCGGGACTTCGATTTTTTGTAGAGACCCAGTACTTC; CDR3 protein: CASSSPGLRFFVETQYF
J gene: TRBJ1-1; D gene: TRBD1; clone size: few; V gene: TRBV10-3; CDR3 DNA: TGTGCCATCAGTGTTGACAGGGGAGCTGAAGCTTTCTTT; CDR3 protein: CAISVDRGAEAFF
J gene: TRBJ1-2; D gene: NA; clone size: NA; V gene: TRBV29-1; CDR3 DNA: TGCAGCGTTGAAGAGGGGCGCTTTGAAGACTACACCTTC; CDR3 protein: CSVEEGRFEDYTF
J gene: TRBJ2-2; D gene: NA; clone size: NA; V gene: TRBV24-1; CDR3 DNA: TGTGCCACCAGGGGAGAGGGGGAGCTGTTTTTT; CDR3 protein: CATRGEGELFF
J gene: TRBJ1-2; D gene: TRBD1; clone size: NA; V gene: TRBV6-6; CDR3 DNA: TGTGCCAGCAGTCGAGACAGGGTCGAAGCTAACTATGGCTACACCTTC; CDR3 protein: CASSRDRVEANYGYTF
J gene: TRBJ2-7; D gene: NA; clone size: NA; V gene: TRBV12-5; CDR3 DNA: TGTGCTAGTGGTTTGGCACTTACCTACGAGCAGTACTTC; CDR3 protein: CASGLALTYEQYF
J gene: TRBJ1-1; D gene: NA; clone size: NA; V gene: TRBV30; CDR3 DNA: TGTGCCTGGAGTGTACCCGAATGGAACACTGAAGCTTTCTTT; CDR3 protein: CAWSVPEWNTEAFF
J gene: TRBJ1-1; D gene: NA; clone size: NA; V gene: TRBV6-5; CDR3 DNA: TGTGCCAGCAGTTACGTAGGGGGTCGTACTGAAGCTTTCTTT; CDR3 protein: CASSYVGGRTEAFF
J gene: TRBJ1-1; D gene: NA; clone size: NA; V gene: TRBV29-1; CDR3 DNA: TGCAGCGTTGGTTCAGGGAACACTGAAGCTTTCTTT; CDR3 protein: CSVGSGNTEAFF
J gene: TRBJ1-1; D gene: TRBD1; clone size: NA; V gene: TRBV5-4; CDR3 DNA: TGTGCCAGCAGTTTTGGGACAGGGGGAACTGAAGCTTTCTTT; CDR3 protein: CASSFGTGGTEAFF
J gene: TRBJ1-1; D gene: NA; clone size: few; V gene: TRBV6-5; CDR3 DNA: TGTGCCAGCGGCTGGGACACTGAAGCTTTCTTT; CDR3 protein: CASGWDTEAFF
J gene: TRBJ1-2; D gene: NA; clone size: NA; V gene: TRBV4-3; CDR3 DNA: TGCGCCAGCAGCCAAGATTGGGGCAGGGGAACTTTGGAGGGCTACACCTTC; CDR3 protein: CASSQDWGRGTLEGYTF
J gene: TRBJ2-7; D gene: NA; clone size: once; V gene: TRBV7-8; CDR3 DNA: TGTGCCAGCAGCTTCCTCTCCCCCTCCGGGTACGAGCAGTACTTC; CDR3 protein: CASSFLSPSGYEQYF
J gene: TRBJ2-1; D gene: TRBD1; clone size: once; V gene: TRBV5-5; CDR3 DNA: TGTGCCAGCAGCCGGGACAGGGCAACCAATGAGCAGTTCTTC; CDR3 protein: CASSRDRATNEQFF
J gene: TRBJ1-4; D gene: NA; clone size: once; V gene: TRBV7-9; CDR3 DNA: TGTGCCAGCAGCCAGAATGAAAAACTGTTTTTT; CDR3 protein: CASSQNEKLFF
J gene: TRBJ1-3; D gene: NA; clone size: NA; V gene: TRBV11-2; CDR3 DNA: TGTGCCAGCAGCCCCAGGACAGGAAACACCATATATTTT; CDR3 protein: CASSPRTGNTIYF
J gene: TRBJ2-6; D gene: TRBD1; clone size: NA; V gene: TRBV5-1; CDR3 DNA: TGCGCCAGCAGCCTAGGACAGGGTGGTTCCCCCAACTCTGGGGCCAACGTCCTGACTTTC; CDR3 protein: CASSLGQGGSPNSGANVLTF
J gene: TRBJ2-3; D gene: TRBD2; clone size: once; V gene: TRBV20-1; CDR3 DNA: TGCAGTGCTAGTATGCGTGCTAGCGGGGGCCGGAGCACAGATACGCAGTATTTT; CDR3 protein: CSASMRASGGRSTDTQYF
J gene: TRBJ2-1; D gene: NA; clone size: NA; V gene: TRBV5-4; CDR3 DNA: TGTGCCAGCAGCTTGGATACTGGGCCTTACAATGAGCAGTTCTTC; CDR3 protein: CASSLDTGPYNEQFF
J gene: TRBJ1-1; D gene: NA; clone size: few; V gene: TRBV3-1/TRBV3-2; CDR3 DNA: TGTGCCAGCAGCCAAGAGGCAGCCAAGAACACTGAAGCTTTCTTT; CDR3 protein: CASSQEAAKNTEAFF
J gene: TRBJ1-1; D gene: NA; clone size: NA; V gene: TRBV11-2; CDR3 DNA: TGTGCCAGCAGTCCTACCATCCGGGGGAACACTGAAGCTTTCTTT; CDR3 protein: CASSPTIRGNTEAFF
J gene: TRBJ2-7; D gene: NA; clone size: NA; V gene: TRBV5-1; CDR3 DNA: TGCGCCAGCAGCCCGGGCCCCGAACACGAGCAGTACTTC; CDR3 protein: CASSPGPEHEQYF
J gene: TRBJ1-2; D gene: TRBD1; clone size: once; V gene: TRBV5-1; CDR3 DNA: TGCGCCAGCAGCCGCTACGGACAGGACTCTGGCTACACCTTC; CDR3 protein: CASSRYGQDSGYTF
J gene: TRBJ2-3; D gene: TRBD1; clone size: NA; V gene: TRBV7-9; CDR3 DNA: TGTGCCAGCAGCCCGAGGGGCGGGACAGGGTTAGATACGCAGTATTTT; CDR3 protein: CASSPRGGTGLDTQYF
J gene: TRBJ1-3; D gene: TRBD1; clone size: NA; V gene: TRBV18; CDR3 DNA: TGTGCCAGCTCATCTTACAGGGGGCGGACTGGAAACACCATATATTTT; CDR3 protein: CASSSYRGRTGNTIYF
J gene: TRBJ1-3; D gene: NA; clone size: NA; V gene: TRBV7-2; CDR3 DNA: TGTGCCAGCAGCCCCCGAGAGGGGCTTGACACCATATATTTT; CDR3 protein: CASSPREGLDTIYF
J gene: TRBJ2-2; D gene: NA; clone size: NA; V gene: TRBV3-1/TRBV3-2; CDR3 DNA: TGTGCCAGCCAGGAGGACACCGGGGAGCTGTTTTTT; CDR3 protein: CASQEDTGELFF
J gene: TRBJ2-1; D gene: TRBD1; clone size: NA; V gene: TRBV9; CDR3 DNA: TGTGCCAGCAGCGCACAGGGGGCGGTGTACAATGAGCAGTTCTTC; CDR3 protein: CASSAQGAVYNEQFF
J gene: TRBJ2-1; D gene: NA; clone size: NA; V gene: TRBV12-3/TRBV12-4; CDR3 DNA: TGTGCCAGCAGTTTAGGCGCATTTGGGGGGCAGTTCTTC; CDR3 protein: CASSLGAFGGQFF
J gene: TRBJ1-5; D gene: TRBD1; clone size: NA; V gene: TRBV6-6; CDR3 DNA: TGTGCCAGCAGTCCCTTGGCAGGGGGCGCCGGCCAGCCCCAGCATTTT; CDR3 protein: CASSPLAGGAGQPQHF
J gene: TRBJ2-7; D gene: TRBD2; clone size: NA; V gene: TRBV5-6; CDR3 DNA: TGTGCCAGCAGCCTCCGGACTAGCGGGATGGGCGAGCAGTACTTC; CDR3 protein: CASSLRTSGMGEQYF
J gene: TRBJ2-1; D gene: TRBD2; clone size: NA; V gene: TRBV3-1/TRBV3-2; CDR3 DNA: TGTGCCAGCAGCCAGACATGTAGCGGGGGGTACAATGAGCAGTTCTTC; CDR3 protein: CASSQTCSGGYNEQFF
J gene: TRBJ1-2; D gene: NA; clone size: NA; V gene: TRBV2; CDR3 DNA: TGTGCCAGCAGGGAGGGTAACAGGGATAACTATGGCTACACCTTC; CDR3 protein: CASREGNRDNYGYTF
J gene: TRBJ1-1; D gene: NA; clone size: NA; V gene: TRBV6-4; CDR3 DNA: TGTGCCAGCAGGACGGGACTCCCGAACACTGAAGCTTTCTTT; CDR3 protein: CASRTGLPNTEAFF
J gene: TRBJ1-3; D gene: NA; clone size: NA; V gene: TRBV4-1; CDR3 DNA: TGCGCCAGCAGCCAAGAGCACGGGAGGGTCTCTGGAAACACCATATATTTT; CDR3 protein: CASSQEHGRVSGNTIYF